The 7 T cell receptor beta chains below were found in one sample sequenced in a study of blood T cell dynamics during melanoma immunotherapy (dated by TCRdb to the early 2020s). Libraries were made using the immunoSEQ multiplex PCR assay. The table comes from immuneACCESS by way of TCRdb, which keeps in-frame sequences with V and J called. Part of the clones is missing from these tables; in studies checked, under half for an unresolved V gene and the rest for unknown reasons. This sample is represented by fewer than 11,000 clones; 88% of them were singletons. The ten largest clones add up to 10% of the sample. In light of the paper, this sample's time point label describes: pre-treatment baseline. The material sequenced was blood, taken from a patient treated with checkpoint blockade. These receptors were obtained from a human donor with melanoma.

The CDR3 reads CASSLQGASYNEQFF. CDR3 coding DNA: TGCGCCAGCAGCTTGCAGGGGGCCTCCTACAATGAGCAGTTCTTC. This rearrangement joins TRBV5-1 to TRBJ2-1; 8 nucleotides match TRBD1. J was trimmed by 0 bases and V by 1 base; bases with no gene match: 0. The CDR3 covers 15 residues. Germline CDR1 reads SGHRS; CDR2 reads YFSETQ.

V is TRBV2 and J is TRBJ1-6; 9 bases fit TRBD1. This CDR3 has 16 amino acids. Germline loops: CDR1 SNHLY, CDR2 FYNNEI. V trimming: 5 bases; J trimming: 5 bases; junction bases outside the gene matches: 7. The CDR3 coding sequence is TGTGCCAGCAGTTTACAGGGGGCGTTGAATAATTCACCCCTCCACTTT. Translating gives CASSLQGALNNSPLHF.

V gene TRBV6-5 combines with J gene TRBJ2-5; tentatively, D is TRBD1 or TRBD2 (6 bases each). V gave up 0 bases and J gave up 1 base, with 12 bases separating them. Germline V CDR1 and CDR2: MNHEY, SVGAGI. The CDR3 has 16 residues. In nucleotides, the CDR3 is TGTGCCAGCAGTTACTCGAGGGGGGCCCCCCAAGAGACCCAGTACTTC. Its translation: CASSYSRGAPQETQYF.

The DNA for the CDR3 is TGCGCCAGCAGCCAAGTGGGGTTGGCGGGAGGCCCAGATACGCAGTATTTT. Translated: CASSQVGLAGGPDTQYF. The chain carries TRBV4-1 and TRBJ2-3; 8 bases line up with TRBD2. The CDR3 totals 17 residues. Germline V CDR1 and CDR2: MGHRA, YSYEKL. V lost 1 base, J lost 4 bases, and 10 bases stayed unmatched.

This chain joins TRBV5-1 and TRBJ1-4; 8 bases map to TRBD1. The CDR3 has 14 amino acids. The V segment lost 1 base and the J segment 13 bases; nucleotides outside the gene matches: 9. Germline V gives CDR1 SGHRS, CDR2 YFSETQ. The chain's CDR3 is CASSLSTGGNRLFF. CDR3 DNA: TGCGCCAGCAGCTTGAGTACAGGGGGGAATAGACTGTTTTTT.

This chain links TRBV2 with TRBJ2-4; TRBD1 matches at 9 bases. The CDR3 has 13 residues. J gave up 5 bases and V 9 bases, and 5 bases lay outside the gene matches. Germline V gene data show CDR1 as SNHLY and CDR2 as FYNNEI. CDR3 bases: TGTGCCAGTTGGGACAGGGAGGAAAACATTCAGTACTTC. Its protein product is CASWDREENIQYF.

The CDR3, as DNA: TGTGCCAGCAGTTTCTCGGGCTCTGGGGCCAACGTCCTGACTTTC. It specifies CASSFSGSGANVLTF. The chain carries TRBV27 and TRBJ2-6, with D hard to call. V gave up 3 bases and J gave up 0 bases, with 6 bases separating them. Germline CDR1 reads MNHEY; CDR2 reads SMNVEV (reference sequence). The CDR3 contains 15 residues.